A single sample gave rise to the 25 T cell receptor beta chains below, sequenced in a study of CD8+CD57+ T cells in acquired aplastic anemia. The TCR beta profiling, which covered VDJ combination and CDR3 sequence, was carried out using genomic DNA as the template. MiXCR, applied by TCRdb to the reads, yields one record per CDR3 protein. Found here are more than 150,000 distinct CDR3 sequences, nearly 50% of them singletons; the top ten hold 10% to 15%. Patients selected for sequencing had displayed CD8+CD57+ cell expansion by flow cytometry. Sequencing was carried out using sorted CD4+, CD8+, or CD8+CD57+ T cells (not recorded which) from PBMCs. The receptors were gathered from a human donor with aplastic anemia.

CDR3 in amino acids: CASSEGLGTGTDTQYF. The CDR3 DNA reads as TGTGCCAGCAGTGAAGGTTTGGGGACAGGGACAGATACGCAGTATTTT. The genes are TRBV25-1 and TRBJ2-3, with 9 bases identical to TRBD1. CDR3 length: 16 amino acids. Per germline, CDR1 MGHDK and CDR2 SYGVNS. With 2 bases clipped from V and 3 bases from J, the junction kept 6 bases outside the gene matches.

This clonotype occurred many times. The chain combines TRBV6-1 with TRBJ1-2; TRBD1 is a possible D gene (5 bases). Germline loops: CDR1 MNHNS, CDR2 SASEGT. There are 13 residues in the CDR3. V lost 3 bases and J 5 bases, leaving 10 bases between the germline ends. The chain's CDR3 is CASSEQGVYGYTF. CDR3 nucleotide sequence: TGTGCCAGCAGTGAGCAGGGTGTTTATGGCTACACCTTC.

This clonotype was found many times. V gene TRBV5-6 combines with J gene TRBJ2-7; a weak D match, TRBD1 (5 bases). The V gene lost 0 bases and the J gene lost 2 bases, with 9 bases spanning the gap. Germline lookup yields CDR1 SGHDT and CDR2 YYEEEE. This CDR3 has 14 amino acids. In DNA form, the CDR3 reads TGTGCCAGCAGCTTGGCAGGGCGTCCCTACGAGCAGTACTTC. Protein product: CASSLAGRPYEQYF.

The genes are TRBV24-1 and TRBJ2-3; no clear D gene. The CDR3 extends over 17 amino acids. The V and J ends lost 1 base and 5 bases respectively, with 18 bases between them. Germline CDR1 is KGHDR and CDR2 is SFDVKD. Written as DNA, the CDR3 is TGTGCCACCAGTGATTTCGGTCCAGGCTCCGCCGTAGATACGCAGTATTTT. This encodes CATSDFGPGSAVDTQYF.

The V and J genes are TRBV19 and TRBJ1-2, with D perhaps matching TRBD1 (6 bases). This CDR3 has 14 amino acids. Trimming pared 5 bases from V and 2 bases from J, leaving 12 bases between. The germline V gene encodes CDR1 LNHDA and CDR2 SQIVND (reference sequence). DNA for the CDR3: TGTGCCAGTAGTCCGGACAGAGAAAACTATGGCTACACCTTC. Its translation: CASSPDRENYGYTF.

The J gene is TRBJ2-1, the V gene TRBV3-1; 12 bases fit TRBD1. Germline trimming cut 5 bases from V and 8 bases from J; bases unmatched to any gene: 7. Germline V gene sequence: CDR1 LGHDT, CDR2 YNNKEL (reference sequence). CDR3 size: 15 residues. The CDR3 DNA reads TGTGCCAGCAGCAACTCCGGGACAGGGGGCTATGAGCAGTTCTTC. It translates to CASSNSGTGGYEQFF.

V is TRBV19 and J is TRBJ2-7; the D gene could be TRBD1 or TRBD2 (5 bases each). Germline CDR1 LNHDA, CDR2 SQIVND (reference sequence). V dropped 11 bases and J dropped 0 bases, with 14 bases sitting between them. This CDR3 contains 13 residues. The DNA for the CDR3 is TGTGCCTCAGGACGGGGCCTCTCCTACGAGCAGTACTTC. It yields the protein CASGRGLSYEQYF.

This chain joins TRBV6-1 and TRBJ1-6; D remains ambiguous. CDR3 length: 13 amino acids. Trimming removed 6 bases from V and 6 bases from J, with 9 bases in between. Germline assignment: CDR1 MNHNS and CDR2 SASEGT. The chain's CDR3 is CASRRDLNSPLHF. CDR3 sequence (DNA): TGTGCCAGCAGGAGAGACCTTAATTCACCCCTCCACTTT.

The chain carries TRBV20-1 and TRBJ1-1; D is ambiguous. The length of the CDR3 is 14 residues. CDR1 DFQATT and CDR2 SNEGSKA come from the germline V gene (reference sequence). Trimming removed 2 bases at V and 5 bases at J, with 15 bases between. CDR3 protein: CSARRNRGGTEAFF. CDR3 bases: TGCAGTGCTAGACGAAACAGAGGAGGAACTGAAGCTTTCTTT.

The chain uses TRBV19 and TRBJ2-4; no clear D. Per germline, CDR1 LNHDA and CDR2 SQIVND (reference sequence). Trimming shortened V by 5 bases and J by 0 bases, and 17 bases separated the two germline ends. The CDR3 totals 17 residues. CDR3 region: CASSLIPRELAKNIQYF. In DNA, the CDR3 is TGTGCCAGTAGTTTAATCCCCCGCGAACTAGCCAAAAACATTCAGTACTTC.

There are many counts of this clonotype. This chain uses TRBV6-4 with TRBJ2-2, with D maybe TRBD2 (5 bases). The CDR3 is made up of 13 amino acids. Trimming cost V 5 bases and J 5 bases, with 9 bases left between them. The germline CDR1 and CDR2 sequences are MRHNA and SNTAGT. For the CDR3, the DNA is TGTGCCAGCAGTTTTTCGGGGACCGGGGAGCTGTTTTTT. It is translated as CASSFSGTGELFF.

On this clonotype itself: The conserved phenylalanine or tryptophan normally closing the CDR3 is absent here, so this likely arose from a read error. The chain joins TRBV19 to TRBJ2-1, with 9 bases lining up with TRBD1. The ends lost 6 bases at V and 7 bases at J; junction bases unmatched: 4. The CDR3 consists of 13 residues. Germline V lookup: CDR1 LNHDA, CDR2 SQIVND (reference sequence). In nucleotides, the CDR3 is TGTGCCAGTAGGCACAGGGGGCTTAATGAGCAGTTCTAC. Translation gives CASRHRGLNEQFY.

The V gene is TRBV29-1, the J gene TRBJ2-3; perhaps TRBD1 as D (6 bases). The CDR3 totals 13 residues. Germline-derived CDR1 and CDR2 are SQVTM and ANQGSEA. V lost 1 base to trimming and J lost 4 bases, with 9 bases between them. In DNA form, the CDR3 reads TGCAGCGTTGAAGGAGGGGGTGCAGATACGCAGTATTTT. Protein sequence: CSVEGGGADTQYF.

This clonotype was observed at least ten times. V usage is TRBV24-1 and J usage is TRBJ2-3; no clear D. V was clipped by 6 bases and J by 1 base, with 19 bases between them. Germline V CDR1 and CDR2: KGHDR, SFDVKD. This CDR3 is built from 17 residues. The DNA for the CDR3 is TGTGCCACCAGTACTTTGGCTCAAGGGAAGGGCACAGATACGCAGTATTTT. Amino acids: CATSTLAQGKGTDTQYF.

This clonotype appeared many times. The chain combines TRBV20-1 with TRBJ1-5; no clear D. Trimming removed 3 bases from V and 9 bases from J, with 18 bases in between. Germline-derived CDR1 and CDR2 are DFQATT and SNEGSKA (reference sequence). This CDR3 has 14 residues. The CDR3 bases are TGCAGTGCTAGGGCAGATTCCTCGGGTAGGCCCCAGCATTTT. Translating gives CSARADSSGRPQHF.

The V and J genes are TRBV5-1 and TRBJ2-7; TRBD2 matches at 11 bases. V was clipped by 0 bases and J by 0 bases; unmatched bases: 5. Germline CDR1 reads SGHRS; CDR2 reads YFSETQ. The CDR3 contains 17 residues. DNA for the CDR3: TGCGCCAGCAGCTTGGTGACTAGCGGGGCAAACTCCTACGAGCAGTACTTC. Translated, it gives CASSLVTSGANSYEQYF.

Notes on this clonotype: A much larger clone sits a single nucleotide away, making a read error possible. The missing conserved phenylalanine or tryptophan at the end of this CDR3 makes a read error likely. The V call is TRBV11-2, the J call TRBJ2-5; TRBD1 matches 7 bases. The trim removed 3 bases at V and 1 base at J, leaving 5 bases unmatched. The germline CDR1 and CDR2 sequences are SGHAT and FQNNGV. This CDR3 spans 15 amino acids. CDR3 DNA sequence: TGTGCCAGCAGCTTCAACAGGGGTGGCCAAGAGACCCAGTACCTC. As protein: CASSFNRGGQETQYL.

This clonotype was observed at least ten times. The chain is built from TRBV5-5 and TRBJ1-4; TRBD1 matches 8 bases. V was pared by 5 bases and J by 8 bases, with 14 bases of the junction left unmatched. Germline assignment: CDR1 SGHKS and CDR2 YYEKEE (reference sequence). The CDR3 is 16 residues long. For the CDR3, the DNA is TGTGCCAGCAGACGAGACGGCGGACAGGGTGGGGAAAAACTGTTTTTT. Its translation is CASRRDGGQGGEKLFF.

This chain connects TRBV20-1 to TRBJ2-1, with 8 bases identical to TRBD2. This CDR3 is built from 15 residues. V lost 0 bases, J lost 0 bases, and 1 base stayed unmatched. CDR1 DFQATT and CDR2 SNEGSKA come from the germline V gene (reference sequence). CDR3 DNA: TGCAGTGCTAGAGAGAGCGGGAGCTCCTACAATGAGCAGTTCTTC. This translates into CSARESGSSYNEQFF.

The chain employs TRBV25-1 and TRBJ1-4; tentatively, D is TRBD1 (6 bases). Trimming took 9 bases from V and 8 from J, leaving 16 bases between them. Germline-derived CDR1 and CDR2 are MGHDK and SYGVNS. The CDR3 length is 13 residues. In DNA, the CDR3 is TGTGCCAGTAACTCACAGGGAGGGGAAAAACTGTTTTTT. This gives the protein CASNSQGGEKLFF.

The V call is TRBV11-2, the J call TRBJ2-5; TRBD2 matches at 9 bases. This CDR3 is built from 17 residues. CDR1 is SGHAT, CDR2 FQNNGV, per germline. J was trimmed by 5 bases and V by 2 bases; bases with no gene match: 12. CDR3 coding DNA: TGTGCCAGCAGCTTAAGGGCCGGCGGGGGGGCGGAGGAGACCCAGTACTTC. Protein: CASSLRAGGGAEETQYF.

On this clonotype itself: It is likely a read error, because the conserved phenylalanine at the end of the CDR3 is missing. V usage is TRBV25-1 and J usage is TRBJ2-1; D is perhaps TRBD2 (6 bases). Per the germline V gene, CDR1 is MGHDK and CDR2 is SYGVNS. The CDR3 consists of 17 residues. The V end was cut by 1 base, the J end by 0 bases, with 13 bases between. CDR3: CASSEWGGTGSYNEQFL. The CDR3 nucleotides read TGTGCCAGCAGTGAATGGGGCGGGACGGGCTCCTACAATGAGCAGTTCCTC.

V usage is TRBV25-1 and J usage is TRBJ2-7; 7 nucleotides line up with TRBD1. This CDR3 is 17 amino acids long. After removal of 6 bases from V and 0 bases from J, the junction contained 14 bases not matched to a gene. The germline CDR1 and CDR2 sequences are MGHDK and SYGVNS. Here the CDR3 reads CASREGTAGGSSYEQYF. The CDR3 region has the DNA TGTGCCAGCAGAGAGGGCACGGCAGGGGGTTCCTCCTACGAGCAGTACTTC.

The sample holds many counts of this clonotype. The chain links TRBV11-1 to TRBJ2-7, with 10 bases identical to TRBD1. The germline gives CDR1 SGHAT, CDR2 FQDESV (reference sequence). J gave up 0 bases and V 5 bases, and 13 bases lay outside the gene matches. The CDR3 is 18 residues long. CDR3 in DNA: TGTGCCAGCAGCCCCCAAAGGGGGGGACAGGGGTTCTCCTACGAGCAGTACTTC. This translates into CASSPQRGGQGFSYEQYF.

The rearrangement links TRBV6-1 to TRBJ1-5; unclear D gene. Germline values: CDR1 MNHNS, CDR2 SASEGT. The CDR3 is 16 residues long. V gave up 2 bases and J gave up 1 base, with 12 bases separating them. The CDR3: CASSEFVSGSNQPQHF. CDR3 nucleotides: TGTGCCAGCAGTGAATTTGTAAGTGGGAGCAATCAGCCCCAGCATTTT.